The rows below give T cell receptor beta chains drawn from one sample of a study of T cell repertoires in cytomegalovirus infection. TCRdb re-analysed the reads in MiXCR, keeping a single row per CDR3 protein. Here the sample spans about 350,000 distinct CDR3 sequences, approximately 35% being singletons. No antigen has been assigned to these receptors. The material sequenced was cultured PBMCs, taken from culture after CMV antigen stimulation. All receptors derive from a human donor in good health (CMV status not recorded). Some clones in this sample may be carry-over from other donors' samples. Each CDR3 is given with its conserved first and last residue. A D gene is named only where the DNA matches it firmly. The listing skips clone size in some rows; elsewhere it reads once, few, many or a size class.

v_gene	j_gene	d_gene	abundance	CDR3aa	CDR3nt
TRBV19	TRBJ1-5	TRBD1	.	CASSMGGQGGNQPQHF	TGTGCCAGTAGTATGGGGGGACAGGGAGGCAATCAGCCCCAGCATTTT
TRBV7-2	TRBJ1-1	.	many	CASSARMTNTEAFF	TGTGCCAGCAGCGCGAGAATGACAAACACTGAAGCTTTCTTT
TRBV5-4	TRBJ2-7	TRBD1	.	CASSPSPGQASYEQYF	TGTGCCAGCAGCCCCTCTCCGGGACAGGCTTCCTACGAGCAGTACTTC
TRBV5-5	TRBJ2-5	.	.	CASSQGSGSGTQYF	TGTGCCAGCAGCCAAGGGTCAGGTTCAGGGACCCAGTACTTC
TRBV5-3	TRBJ2-4	.	.	CASRSELAKNIQYF	TGTGCCAGCAGGTCTGAGTTAGCCAAAAACATTCAGTACTTC
TRBV11-2	TRBJ2-3	TRBD2	many	CASSQSSGRTDTQYF	TGTGCCAGCAGCCAATCTAGCGGGAGGACAGATACGCAGTATTTT
TRBV12-3/TRBV12-4	TRBJ1-4	.	.	CASSVSGEKLFF	TGTGCCAGCAGTGTAAGCGGGGAAAAACTGTTTTTT
TRBV19	TRBJ2-1	.	.	CASSIVERSTRGEQFF	TGTGCCAGTAGTATAGTAGAGCGGTCGACTAGGGGTGAGCAGTTCTTC
TRBV7-2	TRBJ2-7	.	few	CASTLGGREQYF	TGTGCCAGCACCCTTGGGGGGCGCGAGCAGTACTTC
TRBV7-2	TRBJ2-2	.	.	CASSPEGRNTGELFF	TGTGCCAGCAGCCCGGAAGGCAGGAACACCGGGGAGCTGTTTTTT
TRBV4-2	TRBJ2-1	.	few	CASSSEPYREQFF	TGTGCCAGCAGCTCCGAACCCTACCGTGAGCAGTTCTTC
TRBV27	TRBJ1-5	.	.	CASSPSRADQPQHF	TGTGCCAGCAGCCCATCGAGGGCGGATCAGCCCCAGCATTTT
TRBV20-1	TRBJ2-5	.	once	CSARERTLQETQYF	TGCAGTGCTAGAGAAAGAACACTCCAAGAGACCCAGTACTTC
TRBV6-2/TRBV6-3	TRBJ2-5	.	.	CASSPLERTQETQYF	TGTGCCAGCAGTCCACTTGAAAGGACCCAAGAGACCCAGTACTTC
TRBV20-1	TRBJ2-3	.	once	CSAREPDYVTDTQYF	TGCAGTGCTAGAGAACCGGACTATGTCACAGATACGCAGTATTTT
TRBV7-2	TRBJ2-7	TRBD2	.	CASRTSGLAYEQYF	TGTGCCAGCAGGACTAGCGGTTTGGCCTACGAGCAGTACTTC
TRBV6-2/TRBV6-3	TRBJ1-2	TRBD1	many	CASSSTGTGKLYSGYTF	TGTGCCAGCAGTTCAACCGGGACAGGGAAGTTGTACTCTGGCTACACCTTC
TRBV12-3/TRBV12-4	TRBJ2-7	.	medium-sized	CASRQTMQASRKYF	TGTGCCAGCAGGCAAACCATGCAGGCCTCGAGAAAGTACTTC
TRBV7-9	TRBJ2-5	.	.	CASSLGQDRIQGTQYF	TGTGCCAGCAGCTTAGGCCAAGACAGGATTCAGGGGACCCAGTACTTC
TRBV7-6	TRBJ2-3	TRBD1	.	CASSLNQGAGGTQYF	TGTGCCAGCAGCTTGAACCAGGGGGCTGGAGGTACGCAGTATTTT
TRBV6-1	TRBJ1-2	.	.	CASSVSDYGYTF	TGTGCCAGCAGTGTTTCCGACTATGGCTACACCTTC
TRBV7-2	TRBJ2-3	.	many	CASSLARFRTDTQYF	TGTGCCAGCAGCTTAGCCCGGTTTCGGACAGATACGCAGTATTTT
TRBV27	TRBJ2-5	.	.	CASSLSRTAPTQYF	TGTGCCAGCAGTTTATCGAGGACTGCCCCGACCCAGTACTTC
TRBV7-2	TRBJ2-5	.	many	CASSRWRDYQETQYF	TGTGCCAGCAGCCGTTGGCGGGACTACCAAGAGACCCAGTACTTC
TRBV19	TRBJ1-5	TRBD1	.	CASSIDTRTGGQPQHF	TGTGCCAGTAGTATAGACACCAGGACAGGGGGCCAGCCCCAGCATTTT
TRBV6-1	TRBJ1-4	.	.	CASSLNRPYSNEKLFF	TGTGCCAGCAGTCTGAACCGTCCATATTCGAATGAAAAACTGTTTTTT
TRBV7-2	TRBJ2-7	TRBD2	few	CASSWTSGAIEQYF	TGTGCCAGCAGCTGGACTAGCGGGGCCATAGAGCAGTACTTC
TRBV27	TRBJ1-5	TRBD1	.	CASRLQGGGNQPQHF	TGTGCCAGCAGACTACAGGGGGGTGGCAATCAGCCCCAGCATTTT
TRBV29-1	TRBJ2-1	.	.	CSVRLVGAHPEQFF	TGCAGCGTGCGGTTAGTGGGAGCCCACCCTGAGCAGTTCTTC
TRBV19	TRBJ1-2	TRBD1	medium-sized	CASSTLQGAVRGYTF	TGTGCCAGTAGTACCCTACAGGGGGCTGTGAGAGGCTACACCTTC
TRBV5-4	TRBJ2-3	TRBD2	many	CASSLLAGTDTQYF	TGTGCCAGCAGCTTACTAGCGGGGACAGATACGCAGTATTTT
TRBV4-3	TRBJ1-2	.	.	CASSPGLEGANYGYTF	TGCGCCAGCAGCCCTGGTCTAGAAGGGGCTAACTATGGCTACACCTTC
TRBV7-2	TRBJ1-5	.	many	CASSSRQANQPQHF	TGTGCCAGCAGCTCCCGACAGGCCAATCAGCCCCAGCATTTT
TRBV7-9	TRBJ2-1	TRBD2	.	CASRREEYNEQFF	TGTGCCAGCAGGCGGGAGGAGTACAATGAGCAGTTCTTC
TRBV11-2	TRBJ2-7	TRBD2	.	CASSSTSGRRSYEQYF	TGTGCCAGCAGCTCGACTAGCGGGAGGAGGTCCTACGAGCAGTACTTC
TRBV7-6	TRBJ1-5	.	many	CASSPRGRGGNQPQHF	TGTGCCAGCAGCCCCCGGGGCAGGGGAGGCAATCAGCCCCAGCATTTT
TRBV4-1	TRBJ1-6	.	.	CASSGITGWGTHSPLHF	TGCGCCAGCAGCGGGATAACTGGGTGGGGGACCCATTCACCCCTCCACTTT
TRBV6-2/TRBV6-3	TRBJ2-5	.	.	CASSYRSQETQYF	TGTGCCAGCAGTTACCGCAGTCAAGAGACCCAGTACTTC
TRBV7-3	TRBJ2-2	.	few	CASSLGGGNPGELFF	TGTGCCAGCAGCCTGGGAGGGGGGAATCCCGGGGAGCTGTTTTTT
TRBV7-8	TRBJ2-1	.	few	CASSLRVAAYNEQFF	TGTGCCAGCAGCCTCCGGGTAGCGGCCTACAATGAGCAGTTCTTC
TRBV29-1	TRBJ2-2	TRBD2	.	CSVGLAGTGELFF	TGCAGCGTTGGCCTAGCGGGAACCGGGGAGCTGTTTTTT